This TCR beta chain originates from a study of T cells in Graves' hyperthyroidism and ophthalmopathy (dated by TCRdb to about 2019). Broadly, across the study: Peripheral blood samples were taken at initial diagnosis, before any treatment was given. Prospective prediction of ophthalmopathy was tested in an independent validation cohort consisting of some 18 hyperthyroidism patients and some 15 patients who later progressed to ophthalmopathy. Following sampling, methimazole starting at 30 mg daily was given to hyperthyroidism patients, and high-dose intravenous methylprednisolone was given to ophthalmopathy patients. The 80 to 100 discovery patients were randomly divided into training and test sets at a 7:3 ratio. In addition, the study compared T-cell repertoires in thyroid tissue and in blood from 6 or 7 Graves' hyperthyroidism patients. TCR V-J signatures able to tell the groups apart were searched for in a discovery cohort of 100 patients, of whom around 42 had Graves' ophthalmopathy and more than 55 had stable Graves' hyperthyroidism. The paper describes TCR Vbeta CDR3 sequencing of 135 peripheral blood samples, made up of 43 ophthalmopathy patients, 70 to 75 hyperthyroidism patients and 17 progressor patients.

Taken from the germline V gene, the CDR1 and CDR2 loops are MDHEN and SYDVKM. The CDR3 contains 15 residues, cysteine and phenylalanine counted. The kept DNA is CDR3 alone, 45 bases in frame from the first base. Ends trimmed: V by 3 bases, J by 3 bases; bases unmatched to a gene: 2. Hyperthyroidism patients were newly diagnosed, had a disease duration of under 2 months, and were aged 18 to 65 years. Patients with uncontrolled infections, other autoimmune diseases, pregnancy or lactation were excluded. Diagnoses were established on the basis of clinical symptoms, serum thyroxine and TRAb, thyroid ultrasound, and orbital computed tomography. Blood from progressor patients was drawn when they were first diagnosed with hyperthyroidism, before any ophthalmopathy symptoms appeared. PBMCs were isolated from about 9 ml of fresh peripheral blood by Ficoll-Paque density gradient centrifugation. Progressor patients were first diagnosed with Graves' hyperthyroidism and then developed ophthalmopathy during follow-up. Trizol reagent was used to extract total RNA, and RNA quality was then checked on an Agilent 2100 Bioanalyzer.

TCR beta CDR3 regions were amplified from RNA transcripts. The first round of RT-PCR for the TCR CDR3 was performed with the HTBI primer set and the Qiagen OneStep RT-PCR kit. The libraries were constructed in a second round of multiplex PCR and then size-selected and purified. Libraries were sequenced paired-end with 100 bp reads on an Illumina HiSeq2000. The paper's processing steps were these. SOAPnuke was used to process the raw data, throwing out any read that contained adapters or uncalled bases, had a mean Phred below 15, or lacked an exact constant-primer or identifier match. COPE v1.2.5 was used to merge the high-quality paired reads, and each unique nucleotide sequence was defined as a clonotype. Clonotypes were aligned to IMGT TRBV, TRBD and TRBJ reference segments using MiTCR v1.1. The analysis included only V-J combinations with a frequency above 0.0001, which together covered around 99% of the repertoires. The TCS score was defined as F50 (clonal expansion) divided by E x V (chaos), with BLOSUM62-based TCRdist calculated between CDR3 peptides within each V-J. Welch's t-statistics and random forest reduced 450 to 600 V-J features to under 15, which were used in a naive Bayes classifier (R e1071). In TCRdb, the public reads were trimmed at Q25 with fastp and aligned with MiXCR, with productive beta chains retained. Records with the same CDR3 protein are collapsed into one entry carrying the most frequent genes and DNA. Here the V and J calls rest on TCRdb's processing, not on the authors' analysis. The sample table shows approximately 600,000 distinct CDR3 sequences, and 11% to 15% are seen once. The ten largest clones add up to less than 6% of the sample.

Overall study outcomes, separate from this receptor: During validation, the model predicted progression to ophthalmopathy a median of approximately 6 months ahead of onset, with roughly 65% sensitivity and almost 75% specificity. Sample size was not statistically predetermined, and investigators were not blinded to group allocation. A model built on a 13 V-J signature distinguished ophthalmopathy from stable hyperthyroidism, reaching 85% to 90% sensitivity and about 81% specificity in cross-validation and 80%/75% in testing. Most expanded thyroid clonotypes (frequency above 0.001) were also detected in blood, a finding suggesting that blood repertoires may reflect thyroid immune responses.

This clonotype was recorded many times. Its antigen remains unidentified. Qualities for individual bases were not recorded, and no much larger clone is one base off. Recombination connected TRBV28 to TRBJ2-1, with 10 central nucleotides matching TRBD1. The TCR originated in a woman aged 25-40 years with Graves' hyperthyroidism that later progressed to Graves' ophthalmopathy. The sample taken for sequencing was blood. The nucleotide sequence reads TGTGCCAGCAGTTTCCGGGACAGGGGCTACAATGAGCAGTTCTTC. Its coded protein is CASSFRDRGYNEQFF.